These 5 T cell receptor beta chains were all obtained from the same sample, sequenced in a study of shared clonotypes between healthy human individuals. The protocol was immunoSEQ multiplex PCR, while the TCRdb copy is restricted to in-frame clones and leaves out a portion. The sample yields about 2 million clones, about 95% seen once. Input material: naive CD4+ T cells sorted from blood. Subset reported: CD45RA+ positively selected. Every receptor here comes from a young man in good health.

This clone appeared a single time. J is TRBJ2-3 and V is TRBV7-9, with 12 positions matching TRBD2. V lost 5 bases to trimming and J lost 3 bases; unmatched junction nucleotides: 3. The germline V gene encodes CDR1 SEHNR and CDR2 FQNEAQ (reference sequence). The CDR3 contains 15 residues. The CDR3 coding sequence is TGTGCCAGCAGCGGGACTAGCGGGTTAACAGATACGCAGTATTTT. It is translated as CASSGTSGLTDTQYF.

The J gene is TRBJ2-1, the V gene TRBV4-3; 9 nucleotides agree with TRBD2. V shed 0 bases, J shed 8 bases, and the junction held 11 bases outside the gene matches. CDR1 is LGHNA, CDR2 YSLEER, per germline. The CDR3 covers 17 residues. CDR3 bases: TGCGCCAGCAGCCAAGATTACAACGGCGGGAGGGCCTATGAGCAGTTCTTC. Residues: CASSQDYNGGRAYEQFF.

J is TRBJ2-3 and V is TRBV1; the D call of TRBD2 is as the table states it, not checked on the DNA. TRBV1 is given as a pseudogene. The CDR3 is 15 residues long. In nucleotides, the CDR3 is TGCACCAGCATCCCGGCGGGAGCTAGCACAGATACGCAGTATTTT. This sequence encodes CTSIPAGASTDTQYF.

The chain links TRBV28 to TRBJ2-7; TRBD1 aligns across 9 bases. CDR1 is MDHEN, CDR2 SYDVKM, per germline. Trimming at V came to 6 bases and at J to 3 bases, leaving 12 bases not matched to a gene. The CDR3 extends over 16 amino acids. The CDR3 sequence is CASSRTGARGDYEQYF. CDR3 nucleotides: TGTGCCAGCAGCCGGACAGGGGCTCGGGGAGACTACGAGCAGTACTTC.

This sequence joins TRBV6-6 and TRBJ1-3, with 7 bases lining up with TRBD1. Germline V lookup: CDR1 MNHNY, CDR2 SVGAGI (reference sequence). V shed 2 bases and J 2 bases; nucleotides not matched to a gene: 6. This CDR3 has 16 residues. CDR3 amino acids: CASSYPDRVPGNTIYF. The CDR3 region has the DNA TGTGCCAGCAGTTACCCCGACAGGGTTCCTGGAAACACCATATATTTT.